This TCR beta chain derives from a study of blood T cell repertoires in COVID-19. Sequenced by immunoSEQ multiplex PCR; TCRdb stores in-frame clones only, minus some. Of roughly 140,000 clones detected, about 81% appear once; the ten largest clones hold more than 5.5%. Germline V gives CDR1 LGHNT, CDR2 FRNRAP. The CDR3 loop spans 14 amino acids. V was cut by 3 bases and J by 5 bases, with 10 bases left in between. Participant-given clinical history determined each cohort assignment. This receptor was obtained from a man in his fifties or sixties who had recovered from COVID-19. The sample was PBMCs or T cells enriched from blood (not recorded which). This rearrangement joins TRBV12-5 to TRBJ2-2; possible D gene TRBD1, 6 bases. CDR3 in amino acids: CASGFTGSTGELFF. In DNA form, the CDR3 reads TGTGCTAGTGGTTTTACAGGGAGTACCGGGGAGCTGTTTTTT.